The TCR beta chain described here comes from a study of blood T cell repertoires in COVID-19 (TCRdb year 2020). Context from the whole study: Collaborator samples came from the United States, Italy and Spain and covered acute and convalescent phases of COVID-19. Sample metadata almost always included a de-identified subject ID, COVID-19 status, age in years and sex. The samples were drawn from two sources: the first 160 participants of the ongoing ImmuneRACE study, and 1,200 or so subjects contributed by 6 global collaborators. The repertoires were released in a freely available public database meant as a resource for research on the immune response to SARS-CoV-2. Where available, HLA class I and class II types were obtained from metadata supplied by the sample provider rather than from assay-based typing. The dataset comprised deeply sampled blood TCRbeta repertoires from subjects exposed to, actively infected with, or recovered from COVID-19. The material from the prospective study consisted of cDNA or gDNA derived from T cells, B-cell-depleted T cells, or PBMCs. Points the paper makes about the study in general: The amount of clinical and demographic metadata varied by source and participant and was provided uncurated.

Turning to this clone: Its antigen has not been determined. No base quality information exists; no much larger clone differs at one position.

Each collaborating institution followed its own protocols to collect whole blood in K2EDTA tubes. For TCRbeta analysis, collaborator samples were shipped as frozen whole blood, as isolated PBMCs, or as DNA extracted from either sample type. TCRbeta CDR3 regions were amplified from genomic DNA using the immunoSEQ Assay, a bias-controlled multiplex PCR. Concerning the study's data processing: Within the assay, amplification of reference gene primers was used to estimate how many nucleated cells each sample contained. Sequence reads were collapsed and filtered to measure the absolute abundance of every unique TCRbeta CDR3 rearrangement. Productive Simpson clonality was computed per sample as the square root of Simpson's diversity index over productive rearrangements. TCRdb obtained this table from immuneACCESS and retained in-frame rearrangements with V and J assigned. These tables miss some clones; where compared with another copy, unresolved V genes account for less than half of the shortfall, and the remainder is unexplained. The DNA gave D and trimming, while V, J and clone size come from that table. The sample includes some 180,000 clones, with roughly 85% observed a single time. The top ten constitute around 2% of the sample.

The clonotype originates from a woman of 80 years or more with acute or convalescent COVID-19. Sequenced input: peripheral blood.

The CDR3 reads CASSQRTASTDTQYF. The nucleotide sequence reads TGTGCCAGCAGCCAGAGGACAGCTAGCACAGATACGCAGTATTTT. The rearrangement combines TRBV7-3 with TRBJ2-3, and TRBD1 may be the D gene, going by 6 matching bases. From its cysteine to its phenylalanine, the CDR3 spans 15 amino acids. Only CDR3 DNA remains: 45 bases, in frame from the first base. V drops 5 bases and J drops 0 bases, leaving 12 bases in between. Via the germline V gene, CDR1 is SGHTA and CDR2 FQGTGA.